The rows below give T cell receptor beta chains drawn from one sample of a study of regulatory T cells in long-lasting Graves disease. TCRdb itself ran the multiplex PCR reads through MiXCR, one entry per CDR3 protein. The profile shows around 500,000 distinct CDR3 sequences, about 13% of them singletons. These data were also reused for a study on T cells in Graves' hyperthyroidism and ophthalmopathy.

The sample consisted of peripheral blood mononuclear cells (PBMCs), taken at new diagnosis, from a patient treated with antithyroid drugs. The origin of the receptors is a man aged 30 to 39 with Graves disease. Each CDR3 is given with its conserved first and last residue. The D gene is left open where the match is weak. A row's size may be missing; if present it is once, few, many or a size class.

clone_size	v_call	j_call	d_call	cdr3_aa	cdr3_nt
many	TRBV7-2	TRBJ2-1	TRBD2	CASRPLLAGGNNEQFF	TGTGCCAGCAGGCCCTTACTAGCGGGCGGAAACAATGAGCAGTTCTTC
.	TRBV3-1	TRBJ2-4	.	CASSQGWLDGKNIQYF	TGTGCCAGCAGCCAAGGTTGGCTAGATGGCAAAAACATTCAGTACTTC
few	TRBV10-3	TRBJ2-5	TRBD2	CATLTGGGETQYF	TGTGCCACCCTTACGGGAGGGGGAGAGACCCAGTACTTC
many	TRBV7-3	TRBJ2-1	TRBD1	CASSLGTGAGNEQFF	TGTGCCAGCAGCTTAGGGACAGGCGCGGGGAATGAGCAGTTCTTC
.	TRBV6-1	TRBJ1-4	.	CASSELAGINEKLFF	TGTGCCAGCAGTGAACTGGCAGGGATTAATGAAAAACTGTTTTTT
many	TRBV20-1	TRBJ1-1	TRBD1	CSAGTGIDTEAFF	TGCAGTGCTGGGACAGGAATAGACACTGAAGCTTTCTTT
many	TRBV15	TRBJ2-3	.	CATSPGSTGDTQYF	TGTGCCACCAGCCCCGGGAGTACAGGAGATACGCAGTATTTT
.	TRBV10-3	TRBJ2-3	.	CASQGGASTDTQYF	TGTGCCTCACAGGGGGGGGCCAGCACAGATACGCAGTATTTT
.	TRBV3-1	TRBJ2-7	TRBD1	CASSQSTGTSYEQYF	TGTGCCAGCAGCCAATCGACAGGGACCTCCTACGAGCAGTACTTC
.	TRBV9	TRBJ2-4	TRBD2	CASSSGLVRYF	TGTGCCAGCAGCTCGGGACTAGTGAGATACTTC
many	TRBV7-2	TRBJ2-5	TRBD1	CASSPRTGTLETQYF	TGTGCCAGCAGCCCGAGGACAGGTACTCTGGAGACCCAGTACTTC
few	TRBV7-9	TRBJ1-5	TRBD1	CASSAGGGGISKPQHF	TGTGCCAGCAGTGCAGGGGGCGGTGGTATAAGTAAGCCCCAGCATTTT
many	TRBV6-2/TRBV6-3	TRBJ2-1	TRBD2	CASSSGTSGRNEQFF	TGTGCCAGCAGTTCGGGGACTAGCGGACGCAATGAGCAGTTCTTC
many	TRBV18	TRBJ2-7	TRBD1	CASSPRDRPSYEQYF	TGTGCCAGCTCACCCCGGGACAGGCCCTCCTACGAGCAGTACTTC
many	TRBV7-7	TRBJ2-3	TRBD2	CASSLDGGLGTDTQYF	TGTGCTAGCAGCTTAGACGGCGGACTAGGTACAGATACGCAGTATTTT
.	TRBV10-3	TRBJ1-4	.	CAISDPSGGGGEKLFF	TGTGCCATCAGTGACCCCTCGGGAGGGGGTGGCGAAAAACTGTTTTTT
many	TRBV3-1	TRBJ2-3	TRBD2	CASSQEGLAGTDTQYF	TGTGCCAGCAGCCAAGAAGGACTAGCGGGAACAGATACGCAGTATTTT
.	TRBV5-1	TRBJ1-1	.	CASTRDSDTEAFF	TGCGCCAGCACTCGGGATTCGGACACTGAAGCTTTCTTT
.	TRBV19	TRBJ2-5	.	CASSTLAGFIETQYF	TGTGCCAGTAGCACTCTGGCAGGGTTTATCGAGACCCAGTACTTC
.	TRBV28	TRBJ2-3	TRBD2	CASSRPGLAPRDTQYF	TGTGCCAGCAGCAGACCGGGACTAGCGCCTCGGGATACGCAGTATTTT
few	TRBV20-1	TRBJ1-4	.	CSARDSGRNEKLFF	TGCAGTGCTAGAGACTCGGGACGAAATGAAAAACTGTTTTTT
many	TRBV27	TRBJ2-7	.	CASKGGTYEQYF	TGTGCCAGCAAAGGGGGAACCTACGAGCAGTACTTC
.	TRBV27	TRBJ1-5	TRBD1	CASRGFGGQGVHKEPQHF	TGTGCCAGCAGAGGTTTCGGAGGACAGGGCGTTCATAAGGAGCCCCAGCATTTT
many	TRBV7-9	TRBJ1-4	.	CASSPPGGREKLFF	TGTGCCAGCAGCCCTCCCGGGGGTCGGGAAAAACTGTTTTTT
.	TRBV27	TRBJ2-7	TRBD1	CASAVGDRVWEQYF	TGTGCCAGCGCCGTCGGGGACAGGGTGTGGGAGCAGTACTTC
many	TRBV12-3/TRBV12-4	TRBJ2-5	.	CASSSVGGGETQYF	TGTGCCAGCAGTTCAGTAGGGGGTGGAGAGACCCAGTACTTC
many	TRBV10-3	TRBJ2-1	.	CAISGEYDKDEQFF	TGTGCCATCAGTGGAGAGTATGATAAGGATGAGCAGTTCTTC
many	TRBV6-9	TRBJ2-7	TRBD2	CASSYRLAQSSYEQYF	TGTGCCAGCAGTTACCGACTAGCGCAAAGCTCCTACGAGCAGTACTTC
few	TRBV10-3	TRBJ1-2	.	CAISEARIGGYTF	TGTGCCATCAGTGAGGCCCGGATCGGAGGCTACACCTTC
many	TRBV11-2	TRBJ2-3	.	CASRLRYEWDTQYF	TGTGCCAGCAGACTAAGATATGAGTGGGATACGCAGTATTTT
many	TRBV28	TRBJ2-3	.	CASKDSPDTQYF	TGTGCCTCCAAAGACAGCCCAGATACGCAGTATTTT
.	TRBV6-2/TRBV6-3	TRBJ2-1	TRBD2	CASLTSGRADNEQFF	TGTGCCAGCTTGACTAGCGGGAGGGCCGATAATGAGCAGTTCTTC
many	TRBV5-1	TRBJ2-7	.	CASSLDLASYEQYF	TGCGCCAGCAGCTTGGATCTAGCTTCCTACGAGCAGTACTTC